Shown below are 2 T cell receptor beta chains from a single sample sequenced in a study of cytomegalovirus exposure and HLA in healthy donors. Sequenced by immunoSEQ multiplex PCR; TCRdb stores in-frame clones only, minus some. Counted here are more than 95,000 clones, around 88% occurring once; the ten biggest clones make up approximately 4.9%. The sequencing input was PBMCs. These receptors were collected from a man aged 18 to 30 in good health and CMV-seronegative.

This clone was counted only a few times. The genes are TRBV6-6 and TRBJ1-5; TRBD1 might be the D (5 bases). V lost 0 bases, J lost 4 bases, and 7 bases lay in between. The germline V gene has CDR1 MNHNY and CDR2 SVGAGI (reference sequence). The CDR3 is made up of 14 amino acids. The CDR3 nucleotides read TGTGCCAGCAGTTACTCGTCAGGGAATCAGCCCCAGCATTTT. This encodes CASSYSSGNQPQHF.

The J gene is TRBJ2-7, the V gene TRBV23-1; perhaps TRBD1 as D (7 bases). TRBV23-1 is filed as an ORF, its function uncertain. This CDR3 spans 18 amino acids. The V end lost 0 bases, the J end lost 1 base, and 19 bases lay between the germline ends. The CDR3 DNA reads TGCGCCAGCAGTCAATCGGTCAGGGGGGCGGTCAGGTCCTACGAGCAGTACTTC. Translation: CASSQSVRGAVRSYEQYF.